A selection of T cell receptor beta chains follows, all from one sample in a study of T cells in Graves' hyperthyroidism and ophthalmopathy. TCRdb re-analysed the multiplex PCR reads in MiXCR, keeping a single row per CDR3 protein. The table lists 200,000 to 300,000 distinct CDR3 sequences, about 15% of them singletons, with approximately 30% in the top ten. Specimen: blood. The receptors come from a young woman with Graves' ophthalmopathy. Both conserved end residues are part of each CDR3. A D gene is named only where the DNA matches it firmly. A clone size is listed for some rows: how often the clone was seen (once, few, many), or a class if it is expanded.

cdr3_length d_call clone_size j_call v_call cdr3_nt cdr3_aa
13 NA many TRBJ1-2 TRBV3-1 TGTGCCAGCAGCCCCCTCGCGGGATCTGGCTACACCTTC CASSPLAGSGYTF
14 TRBD2 many TRBJ2-2 TRBV10-3 TGTGCCATCAGGACTAGCGGGAACACCGGGGAGCTGTTTTTT CAIRTSGNTGELFF
14 TRBD1 many TRBJ2-7 TRBV4-2 TGTGCCAGCAGCCAAACCAGGGGGACCTACGAGCAGTACTTC CASSQTRGTYEQYF
14 NA many TRBJ1-4 TRBV6-2/TRBV6-3 TGTGCCAGCAGCTTCGGGGGAGCTAATGAAAAACTGTTTTTT CASSFGGANEKLFF
15 NA many TRBJ2-5 TRBV7-9 TGTGCCAGCAGTTACACTTCGGGCGGGGAAGAGACCCAGTACTTC CASSYTSGGEETQYF
16 TRBD1 many TRBJ2-7 TRBV20-1 TGCAGTGCTACGGAAGGCTCCGGGACAGGGGGCGCCGGGCAGTACTTC CSATEGSGTGGAGQYF
15 NA many TRBJ1-3 TRBV4-1 TGCGCCAGCAGCCGGACCGCGGTCTCTGGAAACACCATATATTTT CASSRTAVSGNTIYF
15 TRBD2 many TRBJ2-7 TRBV20-1 TGCAGTGCTAGGTCAGGAGCGGGGGGGCGGTACGAGCAGTACTTC CSARSGAGGRYEQYF
13 NA many TRBJ2-3 TRBV7-2 TGTGCCAGCAGCTTAGCTAGCTCAGATACGCAGTATTTT CASSLASSDTQYF
13 TRBD1 many TRBJ1-5 TRBV18 TGTGCCAGCTCACAGGACAGGAATCAGCCCCAGCATTTT CASSQDRNQPQHF
14 TRBD2 NA TRBJ2-3 TRBV11-2 TGTGCCTGGGGGACTAGCGGGAGAACAGATACGCAGTATTTT CAWGTSGRTDTQYF
16 NA many TRBJ2-7 TRBV27 TGTGCCAGCAGTCCCCCCGGCGGGCTTCTTCCCTACGAGCAGTACTTC CASSPPGGLLPYEQYF
12 NA many TRBJ2-7 TRBV20-1 TGCAGTGCTAGTGAGGGGTTTAACGAGCAGTACTTC CSASEGFNEQYF
16 TRBD1 NA TRBJ2-4 TRBV6-1 TGTGCCAGCAGTGCGACAGGGGGCGTCTCCGAAAACATTCAGTACTTC CASSATGGVSENIQYF
19 NA NA TRBJ1-3 TRBV6-1 TGTGCCAGCAGTGAACTAAGCCGCACTAGCGGGAGGCCCGCCCCCAGTCTATATTTT CASSELSRTSGRPAPSLYF
13 TRBD1 many TRBJ2-3 TRBV2 TGTGCCAGCGGACAGGGGGCTGAAGATACGCAGTATTTT CASGQGAEDTQYF
13 NA many TRBJ1-1 TRBV6-1 TGTGCCAGCAGTGCCGGGGCGAACACTGAAGCTTTCTTT CASSAGANTEAFF
16 TRBD1 many TRBJ1-2 TRBV5-1 TGCGCCAGCAGCCCCCTCTCAGGGACAGGGAACTATGGCTACACCTTC CASSPLSGTGNYGYTF
13 NA many TRBJ2-5 TRBV7-3 TGTGCCAGCAGCTTAAATGGTGCGAAGACCCAGTACTTC CASSLNGAKTQYF
13 NA many TRBJ2-7 TRBV12-3/TRBV12-4 TGTGCCAGCAGTCTGGACAGAATCTACGAGCAGTACTTC CASSLDRIYEQYF
18 TRBD2 NA TRBJ2-1 TRBV4-1 TGCGCCAGCAGCGTCGGGACTAGCGGGGGCTTTTCAGACCATGAGCAGTTCTTC CASSVGTSGGFSDHEQFF
16 NA many TRBJ2-4 TRBV27 TGTGCCAGCAGTTTTGTAGGATCCTCGGCCAAAAACATTCAGTACTTC CASSFVGSSAKNIQYF
14 TRBD1 many TRBJ1-1 TRBV11-2 TGTGCCAGCAGCGCTCAGGGGGCAAACACTGAAGCTTTCTTT CASSAQGANTEAFF
14 TRBD2 many TRBJ2-2 TRBV30 TGTGCCTGGAGTCTAGCGGGGCTCACCGGGGAGCTGTTTTTT CAWSLAGLTGELFF
13 NA once TRBJ2-5 TRBV6-2/TRBV6-3 TGTGCCAGCAGTTACACGACGCTTGAGACCCAGTACTTC CASSYTTLETQYF
14 TRBD2 many TRBJ2-7 TRBV2 TGTGCCAGCAGCCGATCACCGGGACTAGAGAAGCAGTACTTC CASSRSPGLEKQYF
12 TRBD1 few TRBJ2-3 TRBV10-1 TGCGCCAGCAGTGAGTGGAGACAGGGGCAGTATTTT CASSEWRQGQYF
16 TRBD2 many TRBJ2-5 TRBV5-5 TGTGCCAGCAGCCCCGGGGAGCGGGGGGCCCTCGAGACCCAGTACTTC CASSPGERGALETQYF
18 NA NA TRBJ1-6 TRBV20-1 TGCAGTGCTAGAGGGCCGGGGGGGACAAGCTCCTATAATTCACCCCTCCACTTT CSARGPGGTSSYNSPLHF
15 NA many TRBJ2-3 TRBV15 TGTGCCACCAGCCACCGGACAGCGAGCACAGATACGCAGTATTTT CATSHRTASTDTQYF
14 NA many TRBJ1-1 TRBV5-8 TGTGCCAGCAGCTCCACCATTGAGAACACTGAAGCTTTCTTT CASSSTIENTEAFF
14 NA many TRBJ1-2 TRBV19 TGTGCCAGTAGTAGAGGCGCAAATAGCTATGGCTACACCTTC CASSRGANSYGYTF
16 NA many TRBJ1-1 TRBV9 TGTGCCAGCACCCGACAGGAGGGCATTATTGCCACTGAAGCTTTCTTT CASTRQEGIIATEAFF
17 TRBD1 many TRBJ2-6 TRBV7-9 TGTGCCAGCAGCCCATGGAGGACAGGTACTGGGGCCAACGTCCTGACTTTC CASSPWRTGTGANVLTF
19 TRBD2 many TRBJ2-1 TRBV12-3/TRBV12-4 TGTGCCAGCATCTCGGAACCGGGACTAGCGGACACCTCCTACAATGAGCAGTTCTTC CASISEPGLADTSYNEQFF
16 NA many TRBJ1-1 TRBV5-1 TGCGCCAGCAGCTTAGAACGTAGGGTAAGATCAACTGAAGCTTTCTTT CASSLERRVRSTEAFF
16 NA many TRBJ2-7 TRBV19 TGTGCCAGTAGTACCGCATTAGGCAGGGGCAACTACGAGCAGTACTTC CASSTALGRGNYEQYF
15 NA many TRBJ1-2 TRBV6-1 TGTGCCAGCAGTGAAAGGACAATCCGCCGCTATGGCTACACCTTC CASSERTIRRYGYTF